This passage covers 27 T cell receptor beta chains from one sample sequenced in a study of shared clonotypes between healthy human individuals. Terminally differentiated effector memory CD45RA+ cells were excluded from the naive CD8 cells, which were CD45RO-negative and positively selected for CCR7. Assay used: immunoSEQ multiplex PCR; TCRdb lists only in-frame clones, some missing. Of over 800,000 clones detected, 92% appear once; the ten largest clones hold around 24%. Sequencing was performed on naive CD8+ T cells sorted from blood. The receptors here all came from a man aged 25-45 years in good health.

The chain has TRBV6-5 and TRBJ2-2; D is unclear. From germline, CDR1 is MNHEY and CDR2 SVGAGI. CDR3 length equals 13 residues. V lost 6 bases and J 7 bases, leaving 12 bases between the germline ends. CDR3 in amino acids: CASSIGEGGELFF. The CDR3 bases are TGTGCCAGCAGCATCGGTGAAGGCGGGGAGCTGTTTTTT.

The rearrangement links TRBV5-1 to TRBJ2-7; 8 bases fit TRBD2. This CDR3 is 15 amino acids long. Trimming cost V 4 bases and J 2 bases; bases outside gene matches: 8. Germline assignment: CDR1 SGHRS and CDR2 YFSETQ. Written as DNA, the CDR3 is TGCGCCAGCAGCGCACGAAACGGGAGGGCCTACGAGCAGTACTTC. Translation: CASSARNGRAYEQYF.

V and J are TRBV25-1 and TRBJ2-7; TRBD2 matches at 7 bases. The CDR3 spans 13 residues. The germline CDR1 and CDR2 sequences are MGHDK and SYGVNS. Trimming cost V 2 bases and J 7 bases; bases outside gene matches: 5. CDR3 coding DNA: TGTGCCAGCAGTGAAGGGGACTACGGGGAGCAGTACTTC. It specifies CASSEGDYGEQYF.

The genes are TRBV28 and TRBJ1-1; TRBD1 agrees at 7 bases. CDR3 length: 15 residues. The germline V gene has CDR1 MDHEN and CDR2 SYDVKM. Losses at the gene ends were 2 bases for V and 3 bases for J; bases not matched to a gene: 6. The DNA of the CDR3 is TGTGCCAGCAGTTTAAGCGAGACAGGGTACACTGAAGCTTTCTTT. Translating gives CASSLSETGYTEAFF.

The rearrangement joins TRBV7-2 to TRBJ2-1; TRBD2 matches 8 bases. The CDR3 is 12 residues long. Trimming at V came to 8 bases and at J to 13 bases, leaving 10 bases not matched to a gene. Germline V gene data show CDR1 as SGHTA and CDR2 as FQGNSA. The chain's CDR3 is CASPSSGRPQFF. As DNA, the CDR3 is TGTGCCAGCCCCTCAAGCGGGAGACCTCAGTTCTTC. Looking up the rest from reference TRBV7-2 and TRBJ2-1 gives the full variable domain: GAGVSQSPSNKVTEKGKDVELRCDPISGHTALYWYRQSLGQGLEFLIYFQGNSAPDKSGLPSDRFSAERTGGSVSTLTIQRTQQEDSAVYLCASPSSGRPQFFGPGTRLTVL.

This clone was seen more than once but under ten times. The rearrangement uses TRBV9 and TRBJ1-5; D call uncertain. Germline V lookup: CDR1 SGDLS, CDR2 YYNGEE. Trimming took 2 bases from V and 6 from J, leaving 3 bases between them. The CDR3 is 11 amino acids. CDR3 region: CASSVAQPQHF. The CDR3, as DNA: TGTGCCAGCAGCGTTGCTCAGCCCCAGCATTTT.

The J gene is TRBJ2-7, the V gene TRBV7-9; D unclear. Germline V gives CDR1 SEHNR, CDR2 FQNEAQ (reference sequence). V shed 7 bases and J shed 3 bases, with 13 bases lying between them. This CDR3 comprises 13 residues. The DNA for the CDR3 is TGTGCCAGCACTCCTCTTATCGGCTACGAGCAGTACTTC. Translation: CASTPLIGYEQYF.

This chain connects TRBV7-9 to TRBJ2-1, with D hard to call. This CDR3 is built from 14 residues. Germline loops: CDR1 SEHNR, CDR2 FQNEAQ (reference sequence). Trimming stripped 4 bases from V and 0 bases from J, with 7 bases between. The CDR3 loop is CASSSLGSYNEQFF. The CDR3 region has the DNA TGTGCCAGCAGCTCCCTGGGCTCCTACAATGAGCAGTTCTTC.

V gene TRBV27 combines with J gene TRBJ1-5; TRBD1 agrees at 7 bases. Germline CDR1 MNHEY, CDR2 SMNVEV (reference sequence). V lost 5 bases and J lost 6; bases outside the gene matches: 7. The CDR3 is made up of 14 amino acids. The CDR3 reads CASSEAGGLQPQHF. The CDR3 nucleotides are TGTGCCAGCAGTGAGGCAGGGGGACTTCAGCCCCAGCATTTT.

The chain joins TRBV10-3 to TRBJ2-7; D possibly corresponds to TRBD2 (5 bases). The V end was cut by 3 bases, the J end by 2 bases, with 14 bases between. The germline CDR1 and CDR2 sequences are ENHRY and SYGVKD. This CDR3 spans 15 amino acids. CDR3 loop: CAISDDPDLPYEQYF. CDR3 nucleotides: TGTGCCATCAGTGACGACCCGGACTTACCCTACGAGCAGTACTTC.

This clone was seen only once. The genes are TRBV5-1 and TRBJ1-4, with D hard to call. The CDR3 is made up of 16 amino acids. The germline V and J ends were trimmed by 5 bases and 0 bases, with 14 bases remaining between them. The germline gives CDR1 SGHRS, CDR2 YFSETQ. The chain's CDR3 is CASSLGDGATNEKLFF. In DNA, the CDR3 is TGCGCCAGCAGTCTTGGAGACGGTGCAACTAATGAAAAACTGTTTTTT. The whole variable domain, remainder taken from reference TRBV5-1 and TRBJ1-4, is KAGVTQTPRYLIKTRGQQVTLSCSPISGHRSVSWYQQTPGQGLQFLFEYFSETQRNKGNFPGRFSGRQFSNSRSEMNVSTLELGDSALYLCASSLGDGATNEKLFFGSGTQLSVL.

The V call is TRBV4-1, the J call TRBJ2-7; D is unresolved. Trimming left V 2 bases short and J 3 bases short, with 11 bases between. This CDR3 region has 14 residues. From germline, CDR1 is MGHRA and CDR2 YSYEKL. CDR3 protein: CASSQLNTNYEQYF. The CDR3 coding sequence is TGCGCCAGCAGCCAACTAAATACCAACTACGAGCAGTACTTC.

As DNA, the CDR3 is TGTGCCAGCAGTTTATATCGGGGGGCGAACACCGGGGAGCTGTTTTTT. Its protein is CASSLYRGANTGELFF. The rearrangement uses TRBV27 and TRBJ2-2; 7 nucleotides align to TRBD2. This CDR3 comprises 16 residues. Germline CDR1 MNHEY, CDR2 SMNVEV (reference sequence). V gave up 1 base and J gave up 0 bases; unmatched junction bases: 2.

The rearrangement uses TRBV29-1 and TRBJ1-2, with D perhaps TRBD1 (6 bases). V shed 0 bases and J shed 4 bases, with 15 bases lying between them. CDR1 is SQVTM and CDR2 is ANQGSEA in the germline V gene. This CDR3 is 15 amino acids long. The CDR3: CSVEDREGGSYGYTF. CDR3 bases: TGCAGCGTTGAAGATCGAGAAGGGGGATCCTATGGCTACACCTTC.

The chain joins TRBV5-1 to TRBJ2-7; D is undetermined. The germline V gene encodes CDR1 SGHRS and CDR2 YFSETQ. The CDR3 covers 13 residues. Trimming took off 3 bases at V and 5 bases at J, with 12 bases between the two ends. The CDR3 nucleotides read TGCGCCAGCAGCTCGACCCCCCGAGACGAGCAGTACTTC. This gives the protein CASSSTPRDEQYF.

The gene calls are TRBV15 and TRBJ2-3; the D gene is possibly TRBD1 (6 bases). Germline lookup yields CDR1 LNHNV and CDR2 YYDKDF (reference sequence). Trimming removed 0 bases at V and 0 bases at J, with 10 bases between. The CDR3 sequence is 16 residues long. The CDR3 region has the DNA TGTGCCACCAGCAGAGAGGGGACAAAGAGCACAGATACGCAGTATTTT. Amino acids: CATSREGTKSTDTQYF. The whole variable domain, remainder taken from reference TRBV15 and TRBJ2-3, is DAMVIQNPRYQVTQFGKPVTLSCSQTLNHNVMYWYQQKSSQAPKLLFHYYDKDFNNEADTPDNFQSRRPNTSFCFLDIRSPGLGDTAMYLCATSREGTKSTDTQYFGPGTRLTVL.

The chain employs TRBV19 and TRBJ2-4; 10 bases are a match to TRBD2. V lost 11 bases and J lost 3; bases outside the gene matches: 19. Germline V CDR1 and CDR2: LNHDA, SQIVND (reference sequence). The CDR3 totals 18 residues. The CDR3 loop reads CASSPGLAGVLGKNIQYF. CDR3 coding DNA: TGTGCCTCATCCCCGGGGCTAGCGGGAGTTCTAGGCAAAAACATTCAGTACTTC.

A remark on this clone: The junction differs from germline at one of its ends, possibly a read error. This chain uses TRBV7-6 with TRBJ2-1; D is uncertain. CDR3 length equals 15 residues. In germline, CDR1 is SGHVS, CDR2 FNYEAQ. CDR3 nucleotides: TGTGCCAGCAGCTTTAGGGCGAGCTCCTACAATGAGCAGCTCTTC. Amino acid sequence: CASSFRASSYNEQLF.

In DNA form, the CDR3 reads TGCGCCAGCAGCCAAGTTACAGGGAACGGTGAGCAGTTCTTC. Translation: CASSQVTGNGEQFF. The V call is TRBV4-3, the J call TRBJ2-1, with D possibly being TRBD1 (6 bases). The CDR3 loop spans 14 amino acids. The germline gives CDR1 LGHNA, CDR2 YSLEER. V lost 1 base and J 9 bases, leaving 13 bases between the germline ends.

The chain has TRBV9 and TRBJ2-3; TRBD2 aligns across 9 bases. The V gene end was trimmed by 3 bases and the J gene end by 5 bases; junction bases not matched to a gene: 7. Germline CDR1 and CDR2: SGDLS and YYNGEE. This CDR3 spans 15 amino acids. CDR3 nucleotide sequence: TGTGCCAGCAGCGAGGGGGGACTAGCTGGAGATACGCAGTATTTT. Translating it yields CASSEGGLAGDTQYF. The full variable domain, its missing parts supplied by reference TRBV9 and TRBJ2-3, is DSGVTQTPKHLITATGQRVTLRCSPRSGDLSVYWYQQSLDQGLQFLIQYYNGEERAKGNILERFSAQQFPDLHSELNLSSLELGDSALYFCASSEGGLAGDTQYFGPGTRLTVL.

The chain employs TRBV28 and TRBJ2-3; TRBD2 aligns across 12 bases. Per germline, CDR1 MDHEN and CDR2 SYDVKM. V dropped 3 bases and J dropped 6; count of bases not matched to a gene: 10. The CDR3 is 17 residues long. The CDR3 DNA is TGTGCCAGCAGTTTCCTTAGACTAGCGGGAGTGAACGATACGCAGTATTTT. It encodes CASSFLRLAGVNDTQYF.

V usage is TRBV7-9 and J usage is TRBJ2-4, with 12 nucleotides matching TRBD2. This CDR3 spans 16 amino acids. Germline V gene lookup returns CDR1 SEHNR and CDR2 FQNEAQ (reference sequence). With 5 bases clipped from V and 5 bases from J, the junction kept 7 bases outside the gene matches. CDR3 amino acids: CASSPPSGRAENIQYF. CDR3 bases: TGTGCCAGCAGCCCGCCTAGCGGGAGGGCCGAAAACATTCAGTACTTC. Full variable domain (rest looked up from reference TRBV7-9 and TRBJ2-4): DTGVSQNPRHKITKRGQNVTFRCDPISEHNRLYWYRQTLGQGPEFLTYFQNEAQLEKSRLLSDRFSAERPKGSFSTLEIQRTEQGDSAMYLCASSPPSGRAENIQYFGAGTRLSVL.

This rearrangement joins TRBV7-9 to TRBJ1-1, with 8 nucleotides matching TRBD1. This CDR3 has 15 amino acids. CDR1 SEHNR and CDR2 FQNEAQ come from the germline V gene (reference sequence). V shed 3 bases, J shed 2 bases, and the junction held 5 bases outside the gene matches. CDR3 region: CASSFLQGVNTEAFF. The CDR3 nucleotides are TGTGCCAGCAGCTTCCTACAGGGGGTCAACACTGAAGCTTTCTTT.

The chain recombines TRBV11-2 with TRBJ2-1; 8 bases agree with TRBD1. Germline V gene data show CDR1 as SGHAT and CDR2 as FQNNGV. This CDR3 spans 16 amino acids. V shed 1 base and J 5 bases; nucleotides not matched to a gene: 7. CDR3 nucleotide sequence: TGTGCCAGCAGCTTAGGATCCTGGACAGGGAACAATGAGCAGTTCTTC. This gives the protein CASSLGSWTGNNEQFF.

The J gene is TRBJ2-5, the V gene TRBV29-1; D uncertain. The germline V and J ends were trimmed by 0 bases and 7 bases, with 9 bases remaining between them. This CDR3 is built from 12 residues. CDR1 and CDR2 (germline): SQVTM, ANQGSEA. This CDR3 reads CSVEEASGTQYF. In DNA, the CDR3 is TGCAGCGTTGAAGAGGCTTCAGGGACCCAGTACTTC.

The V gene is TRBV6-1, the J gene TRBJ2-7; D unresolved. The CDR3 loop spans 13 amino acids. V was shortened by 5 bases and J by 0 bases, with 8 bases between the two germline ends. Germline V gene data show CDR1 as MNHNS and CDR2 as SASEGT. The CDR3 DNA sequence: TGTGCCAGCAGTTTTAGGTCCTCCTACGAGCAGTACTTC. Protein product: CASSFRSSYEQYF.

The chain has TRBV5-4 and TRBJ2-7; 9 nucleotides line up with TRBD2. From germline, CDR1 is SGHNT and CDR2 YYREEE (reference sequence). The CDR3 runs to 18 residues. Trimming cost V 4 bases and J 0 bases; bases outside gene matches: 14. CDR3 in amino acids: CASSPGRLSGGSSYEQYF. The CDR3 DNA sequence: TGTGCCAGCAGCCCGGGTCGTCTCAGCGGGGGGAGCTCCTACGAGCAGTACTTC.